The entry below describes one TCR beta chain. The protocol was immunoSEQ multiplex PCR, while the TCRdb copy is restricted to in-frame clones and leaves out a portion. This sample has 50,000 or so clones, with around 94% found just once. The CDR3 runs 15 residues. CDR1 MNHEY and CDR2 SVGAGI come from the germline V gene. Deletions cut 4 bases from V and 6 bases from J, with 18 bases between. These data belong to a study of T cell changes during pregnancy in multiple sclerosis. The chain is built from TRBV6-5 and TRBJ1-2, with D possibly being TRBD1 (6 bases). The sequencing here drew on CD4+ T cells from peripheral blood mononuclear cells, taken before pregnancy. This receptor was taken from a female donor with multiple sclerosis, enrolled in a pregnancy study. DNA for the CDR3: TGTGCCAGCAGTTGGTCCATACGGGGGGCTGATGGCTACACCTTC. As protein: CASSWSIRGADGYTF.